The clone carrying this TCR beta chain was detected ten times or more. Its target is not known. 5'RACE with 10-nucleotide random UMIs produced the cDNA. Whenever a sequencing run was performed, it yielded over 180 million TCR-beta sequences from 15-18 subjects. TCRdb called the 5' RACE reads again in MiXCR, with one record for every CDR3 protein. The repertoire holds under 70,000 distinct CDR3 sequences, with roughly 5% as singletons. The germline V and J ends were trimmed by 7 bases and 3 bases, with 19 bases remaining between them. CDR1 and CDR2 from the germline V gene are SGHRS and YFSETQ. This CDR3 has 15 amino acids. The unsorted libraries were produced from 2 million PBMCs held at -80 C. The source of the sample is a study of neurological immune-mediated disorders. General study results and limits: The study phylogenetically grouped the repertoires of 18 of 34 multiple sclerosis patients into one related-CDR3 cluster, a possible signature.

This sequence originates from a woman aged 25-40 years with multiple sclerosis. Sequenced input: PBMCs. The chain is built from TRBV5-1 and TRBJ1-1, with D tentatively TRBD1 (6 bases). The CDR3 DNA sequence: TGCGCCAGCGAGCGGGACACTTTTACCCACACTGAAGCTTTCTTT. It encodes CASERDTFTHTEAFF.